This is a list of T cell receptor beta chains from one sample in a study of shared clonotypes between healthy human individuals. Data came from immunoSEQ multiplex PCR; TCRdb stores just in-frame clones and leaves some out. Of about 2.1 million clones listed, 93% are singletons. The sequenced sample consisted of naive CD8+ T cells from PBMCs. The origin of the receptors is a man between 18 and 29 years old in good health. Some clones in this sample may be carry-over from other donors' samples. Both conserved end residues are part of each CDR3.

length	V	J	CDR3
13	TRBV27	TRBJ2-1	CATSPSSYNEQFF
17	TRBV15	TRBJ1-5	CATSRDSYRSSDQPQHF
14	TRBV9	TRBJ2-7	CASSAGTPITEQYF
14	TRBV27	TRBJ2-5	CASSPLAAVETQYF
15	TRBV7-9	TRBJ1-4	CASSSSDRALYELFF
14	TRBV28	TRBJ2-1	CATRPGQNYNEQFF
15	TRBV4-2	TRBJ2-7	CASSHPGVGSYEQYF
15	TRBV2	TRBJ2-1	CASREQGGFYNEQFF
14	TRBV29-1	TRBJ1-1	CSVRQGNLNTEAFF
14	TRBV10-2	TRBJ1-4	CASRQTGVGEKLFF
13	TRBV27	TRBJ2-7	CASSTYTGLEQYF
15	TRBV14	TRBJ2-1	CASSRRAGGANEQFF
17	TRBV4-1	TRBJ2-3	CASSQAPGLAGSDTQYF
17	TRBV27	TRBJ1-2	CASSPLGTLKGGRGYTF
15	TRBV13	TRBJ2-1	CASSSGYGRWNEQFF
19	TRBV7-6	TRBJ2-5	CASSSRTSGRPDQGETQYF
15	TRBV28	TRBJ2-5	CASKWGTSTQETQYF
15	TRBV28	TRBJ2-2	CASSLSTVNTGELFF
16	TRBV10-3	TRBJ2-3	CAISDRLAGVADTQYF
13	TRBV5-6	TRBJ1-2	CASSFLEHYGYTF
13	TRBV27	TRBJ2-7	CASSSTGAYEQYF
12	TRBV7-9	-	CASSWGIYEQYF
15	TRBV14	TRBJ1-2	CASSQSPQPERGYTF
16	TRBV10-2	TRBJ2-1	CASSEWDYPVEAEQFF
15	TRBV2	TRBJ2-1	CASMNRDRGKGEQFF
14	TRBV15	TRBJ2-7	CATSRVKGNAEQYF
15	TRBV10-3	TRBJ1-2	CAISGVGQITYGYTF
16	TRBV7-7	TRBJ2-7	CASSLSAGLHLNEQYF
15	TRBV7-9	TRBJ2-3	CASSLVEQTPDTQYF
15	TRBV29-1	TRBJ1-1	CSAGTGVTMNTEAFF
14	TRBV25-1	TRBJ1-4	CASSENPENEKLFF
14	TRBV27	TRBJ2-7	CASSPGQGLYEQYF